In this sample, the clone carrying this T cell receptor (beta chain) turned up a few times. What it binds is unknown. For the diagnoses, clinical symptoms, serum thyroxine and TRAb, thyroid ultrasound and orbital computed tomography were used. Blood was sampled at initial diagnosis of hyperthyroidism, prior to onset of any ophthalmopathy symptoms. The record originates from a study of T cells in Graves' hyperthyroidism and ophthalmopathy. The study's findings and limits: Most expanded thyroid clonotypes above 0.001 also appeared in blood.

The CDR3 loop spans 18 amino acids. Trimming removed 3 bases at V and 5 bases at J, with 25 bases between. Germline lookup yields CDR1 LGHDT and CDR2 YNNKEL (reference sequence). It was RNA transcripts that yielded the amplified TCR beta CDR3 regions. Carried out on the TCR CDR3, a first-round RT-PCR used the HTBI primer set. From the multiplex PCR reads, TCRdb called clonotypes with MiXCR, one entry per CDR3 protein. The sample consists of some 600,000 distinct CDR3 sequences, around 13% of them appearing once. The source material was blood. The J gene is TRBJ1-1, the V gene TRBV3-1; D uncertain. This receptor was identified in a woman aged 25 to 39 with Graves' hyperthyroidism that later progressed to Graves' ophthalmopathy. This chain's CDR3 is CASSQRVSASDLRTEAFF. CDR3 coding DNA: TGTGCCAGCAGCCAGCGAGTCTCCGCCAGCGACTTACGGACTGAAGCTTTCTTT.